This T cell receptor beta chain originates from a study of cytomegalovirus exposure and HLA in healthy donors. Study background: The 100 to 150 validation repertoires, a later analysis reported, used the same platform as the 550 to 700 repertoires from the first cohort.

Comments on this clone: Its target is unknown.

Assay used: immunoSEQ multiplex PCR; TCRdb lists only in-frame clones, some missing. The sample comprises 70,000 to 80,000 clones, 90% to 95% of which are singletons, and 2.5% to 3.5% rests with the top ten. Study-level results: Testing in vitro showed a few CMV-associated chains specific for CMV antigens. The dataset shows that most TCR sequences were rare, while some public TCRs occurred in many donors.

These donors were members of the roughly 110-subject validation cohort, a group separate from the approximately 670-subject first cohort. Germline V CDR1 and CDR2: MNHNY, SVGAGI (reference sequence). The V and J ends lost 7 bases and 3 bases respectively, with 18 bases between them. The CDR3 sequence is 15 residues long. The specimen sequenced was PBMCs. This TCR was recovered from a woman aged 18 to 35 in good health and CMV-seropositive. The V gene is TRBV6-6, the J gene TRBJ2-5; D is possibly TRBD1 (9 bases). The CDR3 coding sequence is TGTGCCAGCACCGGGGGGGACAGGGCTAAAGAGACCCAGTACTTC. Encoded protein: CASTGGDRAKETQYF.